This is a list of T cell receptor beta chains from one sample in a study of T cell changes during pregnancy in multiple sclerosis. Measured with immunoSEQ multiplex PCR; TCRdb has only the in-frame clones, and not every one. Of tens of thousands of clones in the sample, roughly 90% were seen once. This material consisted of peripheral blood, taken in the second trimester of pregnancy. The receptors stem from a female donor in good health, enrolled as a control in a pregnancy study. The CDR3 runs from the conserved cysteine through the conserved F or W. The D gene is left open where the match is weak. Clone size is stated in some rows and not others, as once, few, many or a class when expanded.

j_gene: TRBJ2-7; v_gene: TRBV20-1; abundance: -; d_gene: -; CDR3aa: CSARVGGPQTF; CDR3nt: TGCAGTGCTAGGGTCGGGGGACCACAGACCTTC
j_gene: TRBJ2-2; v_gene: TRBV6-1; abundance: -; d_gene: -; CDR3aa: CATLDQGKDGELFF; CDR3nt: TGTGCCACTCTTGACCAGGGGAAGGACGGGGAGCTGTTTTTT
j_gene: TRBJ1-1; v_gene: TRBV6-1; abundance: -; d_gene: -; CDR3aa: CASQQISNTEAFF; CDR3nt: TGTGCCAGTCAACAGATTTCGAACACTGAAGCTTTCTTT
j_gene: TRBJ1-1; v_gene: TRBV11-2; abundance: -; d_gene: -; CDR3aa: CASSLFQNTEAFF; CDR3nt: TGTGCCAGCAGCTTATTTCAGAACACTGAAGCTTTCTTT
j_gene: TRBJ2-3; v_gene: TRBV4-1; abundance: -; d_gene: TRBD2; CDR3aa: CASSQGITSAGTDTQYF; CDR3nt: TGCGCCAGCAGCCAAGGAATAACTAGCGCAGGCACAGATACGCAGTATTTT
j_gene: TRBJ2-1; v_gene: TRBV5-1; abundance: -; d_gene: TRBD2; CDR3aa: CASSLLSPSGGSRVSYNEQFF; CDR3nt: TGCGCCAGCAGCCTCCTCTCCCCTAGCGGGGGCTCTCGGGTATCCTACAATGAGCAGTTCTTC
j_gene: TRBJ2-7; v_gene: TRBV9; abundance: -; d_gene: -; CDR3aa: CASSVGAGAVYEQYF; CDR3nt: TGTGCCAGCAGCGTCGGGGCGGGGGCCGTCTACGAGCAGTACTTC
j_gene: TRBJ2-7; v_gene: TRBV6-1; abundance: -; d_gene: -; CDR3aa: CASTRSGEYEQYF; CDR3nt: TGTGCCAGCACCCGCTCAGGGGAATACGAGCAGTACTTC
j_gene: TRBJ1-6; v_gene: TRBV9; abundance: -; d_gene: TRBD1; CDR3aa: CASSATGGGSPLHF; CDR3nt: TGTGCCAGCAGCGCGACAGGGGGCGGTTCACCCCTCCACTTT
j_gene: TRBJ1-1; v_gene: TRBV5-1; abundance: few; d_gene: TRBD1; CDR3aa: CASSFAGQGRTEAFF; CDR3nt: TGCGCCAGCAGCTTTGCCGGACAGGGAAGGACTGAAGCTTTCTTT
j_gene: TRBJ1-5; v_gene: TRBV30; abundance: -; d_gene: TRBD1; CDR3aa: CAWTQGAGNQPQHF; CDR3nt: TGTGCCTGGACTCAGGGGGCAGGCAATCAGCCCCAGCATTTT
j_gene: TRBJ2-7; v_gene: TRBV25-1; abundance: once; d_gene: -; CDR3aa: CASSVTGTPSGVKQYF; CDR3nt: TGTGCCAGCAGTGTAACCGGGACCCCTTCGGGAGTGAAGCAGTACTTC
j_gene: TRBJ2-1; v_gene: TRBV5-1; abundance: -; d_gene: TRBD2; CDR3aa: CASSPETSGYNEQFF; CDR3nt: TGCGCCAGCAGCCCCGAGACTAGCGGCTACAATGAGCAGTTCTTC
j_gene: TRBJ1-5; v_gene: TRBV19; abundance: -; d_gene: TRBD1; CDR3aa: CASRGQEANQPQHF; CDR3nt: TGTGCCAGTAGGGGACAGGAAGCCAATCAGCCCCAGCATTTT
j_gene: TRBJ2-1; v_gene: TRBV30; abundance: once; d_gene: -; CDR3aa: CAWIKGPVGYNEQFF; CDR3nt: TGTGCCTGGATCAAGGGGCCCGTAGGCTACAATGAGCAGTTCTTC
j_gene: TRBJ2-1; v_gene: TRBV7-2; abundance: -; d_gene: TRBD1; CDR3aa: CASRWTGGYNEQFF; CDR3nt: TGTGCCAGCAGGTGGACAGGGGGCTACAATGAGCAGTTCTTC